The clone carrying this T cell receptor beta chain was seen many times. Antigen unknown. The sample belongs to a study of identical twins. The CDR3 spans 14 residues. Germline-derived CDR1 and CDR2 are SGHRS and YFSETQ. V lost 1 base to trimming and J lost 7 bases, with 12 bases between them. All donors were healthy Caucasians. Study-wide findings and caveats: Alpha sequences that were out-of-frame and twin-shared showed an excess of low generation probability. The study drew conclusions from cross-sectional statistical analysis, not from following the same donors.

Template switching introduced a universal primer site, and the cDNA bore unique molecular identifiers. MiXCR, applied by TCRdb to the 5' RACE reads, yields one record per CDR3 protein. The sample consists of 100,000 or so distinct CDR3 sequences, 5.9% of them appearing once. V usage is TRBV5-1 and J usage is TRBJ2-1; D call uncertain. This TCR derives from a woman between 50 and 59 years old in good health. Input material: memory T cells sorted from blood. CDR3 sequence: CASSLQSSPNEQFF. In DNA form, the CDR3 reads TGCGCCAGCAGCTTGCAATCCAGCCCGAATGAGCAGTTCTTC. Combining the CDR3 with reference TRBV5-1 and TRBJ2-1 gives the whole variable domain KAGVTQTPRYLIKTRGQQVTLSCSPISGHRSVSWYQQTPGQGLQFLFEYFSETQRNKGNFPGRFSGRQFSNSRSEMNVSTLELGDSALYLCASSLQSSPNEQFFGPGTRLTVL.